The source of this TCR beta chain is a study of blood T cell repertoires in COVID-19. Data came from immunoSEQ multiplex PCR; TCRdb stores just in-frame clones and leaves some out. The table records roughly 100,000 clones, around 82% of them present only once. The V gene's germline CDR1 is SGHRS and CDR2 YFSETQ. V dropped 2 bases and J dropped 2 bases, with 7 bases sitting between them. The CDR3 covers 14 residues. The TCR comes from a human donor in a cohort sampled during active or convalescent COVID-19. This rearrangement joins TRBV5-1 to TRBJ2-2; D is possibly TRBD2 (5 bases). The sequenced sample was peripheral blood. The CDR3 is CASSFEGNTGELFF. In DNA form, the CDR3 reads TGCGCCAGCAGCTTCGAGGGCAACACCGGGGAGCTGTTTTTT.